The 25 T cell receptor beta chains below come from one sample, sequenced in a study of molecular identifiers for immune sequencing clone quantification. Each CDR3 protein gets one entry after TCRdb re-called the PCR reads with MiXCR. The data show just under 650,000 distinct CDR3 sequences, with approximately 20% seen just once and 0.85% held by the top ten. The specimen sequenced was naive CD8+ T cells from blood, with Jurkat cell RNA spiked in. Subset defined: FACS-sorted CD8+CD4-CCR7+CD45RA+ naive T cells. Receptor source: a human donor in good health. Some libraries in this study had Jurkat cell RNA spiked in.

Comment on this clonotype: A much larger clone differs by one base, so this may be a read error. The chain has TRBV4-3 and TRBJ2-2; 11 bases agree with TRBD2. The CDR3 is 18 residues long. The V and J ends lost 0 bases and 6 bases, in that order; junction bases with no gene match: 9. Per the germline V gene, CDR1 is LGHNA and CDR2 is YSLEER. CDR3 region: CASSQELAGGGYAGELFF. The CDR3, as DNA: TGCGCCAGCAGCCAAGAGCTAGCGGGGGGAGGATACGCCGGGGAGCTGTTTTTT.

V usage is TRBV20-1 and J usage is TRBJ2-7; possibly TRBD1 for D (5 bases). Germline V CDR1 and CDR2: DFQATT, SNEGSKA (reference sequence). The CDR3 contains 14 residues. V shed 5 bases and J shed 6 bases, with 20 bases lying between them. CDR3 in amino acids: CSAPLRQGKGEQYF. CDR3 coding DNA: TGCAGTGCTCCCCTCAGGCAGGGAAAGGGCGAGCAGTACTTC.

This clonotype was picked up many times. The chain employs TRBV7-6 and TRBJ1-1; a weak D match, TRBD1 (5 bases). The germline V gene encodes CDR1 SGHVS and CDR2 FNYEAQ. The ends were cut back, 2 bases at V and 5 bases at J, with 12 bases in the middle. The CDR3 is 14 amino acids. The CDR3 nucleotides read TGTGCCAGCAGCTTACGGGTGGAGGGGACTGAAGCTTTCTTT. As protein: CASSLRVEGTEAFF.

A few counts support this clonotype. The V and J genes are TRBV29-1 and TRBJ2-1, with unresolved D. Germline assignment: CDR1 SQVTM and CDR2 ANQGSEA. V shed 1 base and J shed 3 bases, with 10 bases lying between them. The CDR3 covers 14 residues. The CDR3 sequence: CSVEGRWNYNEQFF. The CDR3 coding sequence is TGCAGCGTTGAAGGAAGGTGGAACTACAATGAGCAGTTCTTC.

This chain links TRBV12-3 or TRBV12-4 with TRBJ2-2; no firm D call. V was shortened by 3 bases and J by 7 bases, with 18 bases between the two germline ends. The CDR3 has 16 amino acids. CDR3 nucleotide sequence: TGTGCCAGCAGTTTGATGGGCGATAGAGCGAGCGGGGAGCTGTTTTTT. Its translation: CASSLMGDRASGELFF.

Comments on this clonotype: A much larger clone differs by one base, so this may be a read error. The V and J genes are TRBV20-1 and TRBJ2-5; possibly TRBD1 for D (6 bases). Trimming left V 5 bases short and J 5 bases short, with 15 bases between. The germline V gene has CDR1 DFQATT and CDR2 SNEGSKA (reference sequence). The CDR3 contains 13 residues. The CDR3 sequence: CSAGRTDGETQYF. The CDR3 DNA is TGCAGTGCTGGACGGACAGATGGGGAGACCCAGTACTTC.

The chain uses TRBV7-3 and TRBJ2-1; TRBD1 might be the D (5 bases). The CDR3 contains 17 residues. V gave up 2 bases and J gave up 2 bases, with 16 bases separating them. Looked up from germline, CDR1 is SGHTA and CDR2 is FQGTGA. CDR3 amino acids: CASSLVRRGVPYNEQFF. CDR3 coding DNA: TGTGCCAGCAGCTTAGTACGTAGGGGTGTTCCCTACAATGAGCAGTTCTTC. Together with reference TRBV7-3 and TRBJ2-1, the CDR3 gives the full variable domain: GAGVSQTPSNKVTEKGKYVELRCDPISGHTALYWYRQSLGQGPEFLIYFQGTGAADDSGLPNDRFFAVRPEGSVSTLKIQRTERGDSAVYLCASSLVRRGVPYNEQFFGPGTRLTVL.

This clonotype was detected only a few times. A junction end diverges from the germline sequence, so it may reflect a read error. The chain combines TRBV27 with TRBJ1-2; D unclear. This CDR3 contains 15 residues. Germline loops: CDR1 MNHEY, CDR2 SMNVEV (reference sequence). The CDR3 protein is CASSPIPADDYGYAF. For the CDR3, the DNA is TGTGCCAGCAGTCCAATTCCGGCAGATGACTATGGCTACGCCTTC.

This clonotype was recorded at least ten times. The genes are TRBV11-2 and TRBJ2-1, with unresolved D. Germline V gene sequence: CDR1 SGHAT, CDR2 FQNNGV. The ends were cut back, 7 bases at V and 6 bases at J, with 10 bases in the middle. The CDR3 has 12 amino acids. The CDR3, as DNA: TGTGCCAGCACCCTCTATTCCAATGAGCAGTTCTTC. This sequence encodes CASTLYSNEQFF. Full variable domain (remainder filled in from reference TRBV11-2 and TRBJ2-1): EAGVAQSPRYKIIEKRQSVAFWCNPISGHATLYWYQQILGQGPKLLIQFQNNGVVDDSQLPKDRFSAERLKGVDSTLKIQPAKLEDSAVYLCASTLYSNEQFFGPGTRLTVL.

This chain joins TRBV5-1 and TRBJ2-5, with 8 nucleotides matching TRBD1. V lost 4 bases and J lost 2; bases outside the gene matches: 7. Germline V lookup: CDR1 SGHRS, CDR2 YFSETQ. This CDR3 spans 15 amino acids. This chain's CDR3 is CASSPGQGMQETQYF. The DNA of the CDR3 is TGCGCCAGCAGCCCAGGACAGGGAATGCAAGAGACCCAGTACTTC.

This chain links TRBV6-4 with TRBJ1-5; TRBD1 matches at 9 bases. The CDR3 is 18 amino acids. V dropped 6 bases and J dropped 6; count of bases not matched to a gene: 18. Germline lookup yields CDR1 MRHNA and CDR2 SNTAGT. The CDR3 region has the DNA TGTGCCAGCAGGAATATTGGGACAGGGTACAACCTAAGTCAGCCCCAGCATTTT. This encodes CASRNIGTGYNLSQPQHF.

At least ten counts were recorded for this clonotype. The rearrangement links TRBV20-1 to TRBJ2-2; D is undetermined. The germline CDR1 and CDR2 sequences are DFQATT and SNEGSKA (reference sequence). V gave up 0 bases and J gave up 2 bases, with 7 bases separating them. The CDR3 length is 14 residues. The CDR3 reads CSARDRTNTGELFF. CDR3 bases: TGCAGTGCTAGAGATCGAACCAACACCGGGGAGCTGTTTTTT.

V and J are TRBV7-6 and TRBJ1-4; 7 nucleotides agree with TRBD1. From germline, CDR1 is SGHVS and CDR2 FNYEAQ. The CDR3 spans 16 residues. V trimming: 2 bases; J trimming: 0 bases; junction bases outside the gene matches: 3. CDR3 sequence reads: CASSLLGQTTNEKLFF. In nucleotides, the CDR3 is TGTGCCAGCAGCTTACTGGGACAGACAACTAATGAAAAACTGTTTTTT.

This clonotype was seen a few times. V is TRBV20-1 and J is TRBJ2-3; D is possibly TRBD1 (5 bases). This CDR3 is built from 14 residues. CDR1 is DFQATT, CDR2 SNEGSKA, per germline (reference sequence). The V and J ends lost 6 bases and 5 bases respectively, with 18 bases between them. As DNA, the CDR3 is TGCAGTGCCCCGGGTCAGGGTTACGAAGATACGCAGTATTTT. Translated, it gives CSAPGQGYEDTQYF.

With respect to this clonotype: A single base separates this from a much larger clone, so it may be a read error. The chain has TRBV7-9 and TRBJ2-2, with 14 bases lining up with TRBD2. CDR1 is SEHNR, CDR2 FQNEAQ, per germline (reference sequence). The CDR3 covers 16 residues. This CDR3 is CASSPGLAGESGGLFF. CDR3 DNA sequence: TGTGCCAGCAGCCCGGGACTAGCGGGAGAATCCGGGGGGCTGTTTTTT.

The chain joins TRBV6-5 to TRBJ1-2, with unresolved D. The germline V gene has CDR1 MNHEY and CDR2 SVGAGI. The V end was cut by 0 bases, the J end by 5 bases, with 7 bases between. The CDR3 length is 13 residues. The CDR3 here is CASSYSSSYGYTF. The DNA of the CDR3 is TGTGCCAGCAGTTACTCGTCAAGTTATGGCTACACCTTC.

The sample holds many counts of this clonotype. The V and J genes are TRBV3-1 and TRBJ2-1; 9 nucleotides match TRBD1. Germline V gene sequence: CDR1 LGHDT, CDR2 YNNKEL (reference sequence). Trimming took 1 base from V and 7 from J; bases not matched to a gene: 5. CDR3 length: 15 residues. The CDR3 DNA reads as TGTGCCAGCAGCCAAGGCTACAGGGGGCGGAATGAGCAGTTCTTC. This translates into CASSQGYRGRNEQFF.

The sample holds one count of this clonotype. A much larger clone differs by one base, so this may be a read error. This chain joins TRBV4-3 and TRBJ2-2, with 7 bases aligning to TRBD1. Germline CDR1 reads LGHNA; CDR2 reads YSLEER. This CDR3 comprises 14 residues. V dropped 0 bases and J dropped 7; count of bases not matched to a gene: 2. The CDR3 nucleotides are TGCGCCAGCAGCCAAGATCAGGGGGTCGGGGAGCTGTTTTTT. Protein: CASSQDQGVGELFF.

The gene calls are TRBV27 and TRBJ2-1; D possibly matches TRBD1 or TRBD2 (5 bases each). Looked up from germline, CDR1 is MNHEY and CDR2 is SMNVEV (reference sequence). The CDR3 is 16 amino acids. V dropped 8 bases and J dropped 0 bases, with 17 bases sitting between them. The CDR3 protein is CASAPGRSHSYNEQFF. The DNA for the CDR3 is TGTGCCAGCGCCCCGGGGCGAAGCCACTCCTACAATGAGCAGTTCTTC.

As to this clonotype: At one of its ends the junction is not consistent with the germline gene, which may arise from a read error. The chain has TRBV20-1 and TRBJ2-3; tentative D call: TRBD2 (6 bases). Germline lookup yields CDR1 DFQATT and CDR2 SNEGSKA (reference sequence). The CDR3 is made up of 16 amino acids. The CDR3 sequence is CSAHPRWTGESDAQYF. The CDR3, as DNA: TGCAGTGCCCATCCTCGTTGGACGGGGGAATCAGATGCGCAGTATTTT.

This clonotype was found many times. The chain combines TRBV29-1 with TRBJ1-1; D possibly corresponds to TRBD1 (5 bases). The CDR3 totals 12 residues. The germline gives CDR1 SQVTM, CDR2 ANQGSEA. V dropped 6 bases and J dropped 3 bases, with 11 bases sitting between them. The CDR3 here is CSVADRYTEAFF. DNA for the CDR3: TGCAGCGTCGCAGACAGATACACTGAAGCTTTCTTT.

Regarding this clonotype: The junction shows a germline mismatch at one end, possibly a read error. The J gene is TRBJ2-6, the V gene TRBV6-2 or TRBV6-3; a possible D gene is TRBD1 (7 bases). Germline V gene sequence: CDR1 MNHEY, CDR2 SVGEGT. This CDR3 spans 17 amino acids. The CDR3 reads CASAWRGQIPGAHVLTF. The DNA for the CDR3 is TGTGCCAGTGCCTGGAGGGGGCAAATTCCTGGGGCCCACGTCCTGACTTTC.

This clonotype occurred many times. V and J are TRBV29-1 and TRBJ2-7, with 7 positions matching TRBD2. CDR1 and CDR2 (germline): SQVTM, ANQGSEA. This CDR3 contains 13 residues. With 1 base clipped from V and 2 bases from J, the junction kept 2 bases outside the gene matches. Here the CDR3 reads CSVEGSGPYEQYF. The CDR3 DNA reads TGCAGCGTTGAAGGTAGCGGGCCCTACGAGCAGTACTTC.

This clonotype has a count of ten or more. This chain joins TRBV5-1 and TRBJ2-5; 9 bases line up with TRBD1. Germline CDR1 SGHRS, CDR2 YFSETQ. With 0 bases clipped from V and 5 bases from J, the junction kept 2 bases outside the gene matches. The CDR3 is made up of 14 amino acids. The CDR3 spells CASSLDRGRETQYF. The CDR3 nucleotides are TGCGCCAGCAGCTTGGACAGGGGGCGGGAGACCCAGTACTTC.

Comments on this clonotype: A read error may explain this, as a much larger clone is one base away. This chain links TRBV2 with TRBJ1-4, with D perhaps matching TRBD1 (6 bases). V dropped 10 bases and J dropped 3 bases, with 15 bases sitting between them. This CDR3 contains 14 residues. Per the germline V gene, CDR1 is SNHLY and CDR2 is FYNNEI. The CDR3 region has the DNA TGTGCCAACAGCCTACAGGGCCCTAATGAAAAACTGTTTTTT. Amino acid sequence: CANSLQGPNEKLFF.